This section outlines one TCR beta chain sequence together with its context. The antigen is not known. Libraries were prepared by immunoSEQ multiplex PCR; TCRdb keeps only in-frame clonotypes and omits some of them. The sample has tens of thousands of clones, 65% to 80% seen once. These data belong to a study of vaccination effects on CD4 cells after COVID-19. The trim removed 3 bases at V and 4 bases at J, leaving 4 bases unmatched. The CDR3 is made up of 14 amino acids. Germline CDR1 reads PRHDT; CDR2 reads FYEKMQ (reference sequence). General study results and limits: Vaccine-induced clones in healthy vaccinees cross-reacted with common cold coronaviruses in only 1 of 255 cases.

ViraFEST used viral peptide pools to expand antigen-specific CD4+ T cells before sequencing. The culture ran for 10 days before CD4+ T cells were isolated. Among the vaccine recipients, none had a prior SARS-CoV-2 infection, and nucleocapsid antibodies were negative. In culture with 8 to 10 IU/ml IL-2 and around 10 ug/ml peptides, PBMC were grown at a few million per well. Cells had half their medium changed to IL-2 medium on days 3 and 7. This clonotype was obtained from a human donor who received a COVID-19 vaccine. The genes are TRBV13 and TRBJ1-2; 8 bases map to TRBD1. The sequences come from CD4+ T cells from PBMCs cultured with HCoV-NL63 spike peptides, collected before COVID-19 vaccination. CDR3 bases: TGTGCCAGCAGCTTCCGGGACAGGATCTATGGCTACACCTTC. Amino acid sequence: CASSFRDRIYGYTF.